Listed below are T cell receptor beta chains from one sample, sequenced in a study of blood T cell repertoires in COVID-19. Data came from immunoSEQ multiplex PCR; TCRdb stores just in-frame clones and leaves some out. This table holds approximately 360,000 clones, 83% found once. The sample comprised PBMCs or T cells enriched from blood (not recorded which). These receptors all come from a woman aged 45-59 years who had recovered from COVID-19. Each CDR3 is given with its conserved first and last residue. Each record gives: clone size, J gene, V gene, D gene, CDR3 protein, CDR3 DNA. The D gene is left open where the match is weak. The size of a clone is reported for some rows only, either as once, few or many, or as a class for expanded clones.

-	TRBJ2-1	TRBV12-5	-	CASGQGLAEHYNEQFF	TGTGCTAGTGGCCAAGGCTTAGCGGAACATTACAATGAGCAGTTCTTC
-	TRBJ1-6	TRBV9	-	CASSVGPGSPLHF	TGTGCCAGCAGCGTGGGCCCGGGGTCACCCCTCCACTTT
-	TRBJ2-1	TRBV18	TRBD2	CASSPRLAAHNEQFF	TGTGCCAGCTCACCACGGCTAGCGGCACACAATGAGCAGTTCTTC
-	TRBJ1-2	TRBV3-1/TRBV3-2	-	CASSPGVIGYGYTF	TGTGCCAGCAGTCCAGGGGTTATAGGCTATGGCTACACCTTC
-	TRBJ2-3	TRBV25-1	TRBD1	CASSEYRGNTDTQYF	TGTGCCAGCAGTGAATACAGGGGGAACACAGATACGCAGTATTTT
few	TRBJ1-1	TRBV2	-	CASSEKGLVSEAFF	TGTGCCAGCAGTGAAAAGGGACTTGTATCTGAAGCTTTCTTT
-	TRBJ1-5	TRBV3-1/TRBV3-2	-	CASSPAWGVSNQPQHF	TGTGCCAGCAGCCCAGCATGGGGAGTTAGCAATCAGCCCCAGCATTTT
-	TRBJ2-7	TRBV7-2	-	CASSAIAATGWHEQYF	TGTGCCAGCAGCGCCATAGCGGCGACAGGGTGGCACGAGCAGTACTTC
-	TRBJ1-1	TRBV12-3/TRBV12-4	-	CASSTGIRAFF	TGTGCCAGCAGTACAGGGATTCGAGCTTTCTTT
-	TRBJ2-3	TRBV5-1	-	CASSLFGGTPTDTQYF	TGCGCCAGCAGCTTGTTTGGCGGGACTCCCACAGATACGCAGTATTTT
once	TRBJ1-6	TRBV10-3	-	CAISEEADTPLHF	TGTGCCATCAGTGAGGAAGCGGATACACCCCTCCACTTT
-	TRBJ2-1	TRBV5-5	TRBD2	CASSFIAGVNNEQFF	TGTGCCAGCAGCTTTATAGCGGGGGTGAACAATGAGCAGTTCTTC
-	TRBJ2-3	TRBV5-1	-	CASSLAVGADTQYF	TGCGCCAGCAGCTTGGCCGTAGGGGCAGATACGCAGTATTTT
-	TRBJ1-4	TRBV7-9	TRBD1	CASSLSRGREKLFF	TGTGCCAGCAGCTTAAGCAGGGGGCGTGAAAAACTGTTTTTT
few	TRBJ2-2	TRBV7-9	TRBD1	CASTLPQGGAGELFF	TGTGCCAGCACCCTACCACAGGGGGGCGCCGGGGAGCTGTTTTTT
-	TRBJ2-1	TRBV6-5	-	CASSFRHEQFF	TGTGCCAGCAGTTTCCGTCATGAGCAGTTCTTC
once	TRBJ1-1	TRBV14	-	CASSPQGLNTEAFF	TGTGCCAGCAGCCCCCAGGGGCTAAACACTGAAGCTTTCTTT
-	TRBJ2-7	TRBV7-8	TRBD2	CASSQGLAVSYEQYF	TGTGCCAGCAGCCAGGGACTAGCGGTCTCCTACGAGCAGTACTTC
-	TRBJ2-7	TRBV7-9	-	CASSEPGLSSYEQYF	TGTGCCAGCAGCGAACCGGGACTCTCATCTTACGAGCAGTACTTC
-	TRBJ2-1	TRBV3-1/TRBV3-2	TRBD2	CASSQDLFLAGGLLINEQFF	TGTGCCAGCAGCCAAGATCTTTTCCTAGCGGGAGGTCTTCTTATTAATGAGCAGTTCTTC
-	TRBJ1-3	TRBV5-5	-	CASSLVVASSGNTIYF	TGTGCCAGCAGCTTGGTCGTGGCTTCCTCTGGAAACACCATATATTTT
-	TRBJ1-5	TRBV30	TRBD1	CAWSYGQGNQPQHF	TGTGCCTGGAGTTATGGACAGGGCAATCAGCCCCAGCATTTT
-	TRBJ1-6	TRBV27	-	CASSFAATWVNSPLHF	TGTGCCAGCAGTTTCGCGGCAACCTGGGTAAATTCACCCCTCCACTTT
-	TRBJ1-5	TRBV28	-	CASRTSNQPQHF	TGTGCCAGCAGAACAAGCAATCAGCCCCAGCATTTT
-	TRBJ1-2	TRBV3-1/TRBV3-2	-	CASSPDPGSGGGYTF	TGTGCCAGCAGCCCGGATCCCGGTTCGGGTGGTGGCTACACCTTC